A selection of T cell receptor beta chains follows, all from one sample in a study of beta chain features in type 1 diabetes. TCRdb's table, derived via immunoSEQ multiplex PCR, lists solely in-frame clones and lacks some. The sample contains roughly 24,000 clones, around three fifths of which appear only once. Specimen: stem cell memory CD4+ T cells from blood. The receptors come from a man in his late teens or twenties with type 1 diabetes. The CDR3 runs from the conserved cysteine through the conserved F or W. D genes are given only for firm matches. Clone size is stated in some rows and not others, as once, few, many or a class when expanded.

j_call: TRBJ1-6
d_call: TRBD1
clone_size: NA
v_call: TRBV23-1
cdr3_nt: TGCGCCAGCAGTCAATCTGAGGCAGGGGGCTTGTCTTCACCCCTCCACTTT
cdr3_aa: CASSQSEAGGLSSPLHF

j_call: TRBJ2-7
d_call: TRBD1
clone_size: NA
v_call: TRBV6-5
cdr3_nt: TGTGCCACCCTCGACAGGGCCTACGAGCAGTACTTC
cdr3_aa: CATLDRAYEQYF

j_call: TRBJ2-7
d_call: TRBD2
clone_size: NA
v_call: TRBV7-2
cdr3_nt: TGTGCCAGCAGCTACGGAAGACTAGCGGCCTACGAGCAGTACTTC
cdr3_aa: CASSYGRLAAYEQYF

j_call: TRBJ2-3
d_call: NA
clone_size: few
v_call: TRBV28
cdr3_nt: TGTGCCAGCAGTTTAGTGCTAGCAACTGATACGCAGTATTTT
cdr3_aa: CASSLVLATDTQYF

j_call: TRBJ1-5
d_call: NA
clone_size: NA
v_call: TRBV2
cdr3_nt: TGTGCCAGCAAGGGGGATAGCAATCAGCCCCAGCATTTT
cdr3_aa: CASKGDSNQPQHF

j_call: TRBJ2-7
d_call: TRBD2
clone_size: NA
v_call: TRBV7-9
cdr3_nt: TGTGCCAGCATCCCGTATAGCGGGAGGCCCGAATTTTCCTACGAGCAGTACTTC
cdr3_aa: CASIPYSGRPEFSYEQYF

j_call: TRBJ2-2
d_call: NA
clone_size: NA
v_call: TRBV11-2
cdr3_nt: TGTGCCAGCAGCAGACAGGACACCGGGGAGCTGTTTTTT
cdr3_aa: CASSRQDTGELFF

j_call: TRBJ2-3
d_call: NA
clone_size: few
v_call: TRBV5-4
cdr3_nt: TGTGCCAGCAGCTTGGAAAGATCCTCGGGAGATACGCAGTATTTT
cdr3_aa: CASSLERSSGDTQYF

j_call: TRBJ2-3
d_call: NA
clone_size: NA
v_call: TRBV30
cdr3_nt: TGTGCCTGGAGTCGGGGACAACAGAGGATCACAGATACGCAGTATTTT
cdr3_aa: CAWSRGQQRITDTQYF

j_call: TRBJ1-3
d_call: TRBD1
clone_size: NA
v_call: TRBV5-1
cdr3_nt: TGCGCCAGCAGCTCGCTGTCCGGGACAGGGGGCGGAAACACCATATATTTT
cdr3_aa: CASSSLSGTGGGNTIYF

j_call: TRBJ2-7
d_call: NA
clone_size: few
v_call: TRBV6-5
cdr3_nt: TGTGCCAGCAGTCAAGGACAGACCTACGAGCAGTACTTC
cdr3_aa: CASSQGQTYEQYF

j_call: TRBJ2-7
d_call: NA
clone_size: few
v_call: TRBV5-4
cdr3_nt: TGTGCCAGCAGCCCAGCTGGACAAACCTACGAGCAGTACTTC
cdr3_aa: CASSPAGQTYEQYF

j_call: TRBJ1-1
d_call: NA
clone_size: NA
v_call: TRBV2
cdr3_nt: TGTGCCAGCAGTGATTCAACAAAAGCTTTCTTT
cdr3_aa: CASSDSTKAFF

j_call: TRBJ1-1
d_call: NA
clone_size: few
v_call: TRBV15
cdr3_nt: TGTGCCACCAGCAGGACGGGAATGAACACTGAAGCTTTCTTT
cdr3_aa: CATSRTGMNTEAFF

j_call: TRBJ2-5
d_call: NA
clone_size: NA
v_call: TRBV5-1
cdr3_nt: TGCGCCAGCAGCTTGTTCTGGCTGAACGAGGAGGAGACCCAGTACTTC
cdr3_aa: CASSLFWLNEEETQYF

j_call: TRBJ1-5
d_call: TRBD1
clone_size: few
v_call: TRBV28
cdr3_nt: TGTGCCAGCAGTCCCACGGGACAGGGGAATCAGCCCCAGCATTTT
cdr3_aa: CASSPTGQGNQPQHF

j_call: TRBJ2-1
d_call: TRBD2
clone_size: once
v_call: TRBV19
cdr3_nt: TGTGCCAGTAGAACTCCTGGCGGGGGGGCCGATGAGCAGTTCTTC
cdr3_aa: CASRTPGGGADEQFF

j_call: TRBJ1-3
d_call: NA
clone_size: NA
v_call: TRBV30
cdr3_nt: TGTGCCTGGAGTGGCGTTCCTGGAAACACCATATATTTT
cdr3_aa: CAWSGVPGNTIYF

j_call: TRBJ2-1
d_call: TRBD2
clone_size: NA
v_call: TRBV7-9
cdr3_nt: TGTGCCAGCAGCACCTTACTCCGACTAGCGGGATACAATGAGCAGTTCTTC
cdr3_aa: CASSTLLRLAGYNEQFF

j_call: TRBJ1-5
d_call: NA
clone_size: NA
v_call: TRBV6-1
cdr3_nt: TGTGCCAGCATGGGATGGGGCGGTGATCAGCCCCAGCATTTT
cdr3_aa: CASMGWGGDQPQHF

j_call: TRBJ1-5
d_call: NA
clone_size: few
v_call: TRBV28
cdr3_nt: TGTGCCAGCAGTTTCTTGCGCAGGGGACCCCAGCATTTT
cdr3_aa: CASSFLRRGPQHF

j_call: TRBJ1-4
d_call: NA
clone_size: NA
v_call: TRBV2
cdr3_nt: TGTGCCTGGAAAACTAATGAGGATGAAAAACTGTTTTTT
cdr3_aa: CAWKTNEDEKLFF

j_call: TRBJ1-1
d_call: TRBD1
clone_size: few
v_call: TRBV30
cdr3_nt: TGTGCCTGGAGCGGACAGGTGAACACTGAAGCTTTCTTT
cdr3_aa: CAWSGQVNTEAFF

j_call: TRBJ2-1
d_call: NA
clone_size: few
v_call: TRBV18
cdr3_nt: TGTGCCAGCTCACCTGCCTCGGGACAAAATAATGAGCAGTTCTTC
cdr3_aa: CASSPASGQNNEQFF

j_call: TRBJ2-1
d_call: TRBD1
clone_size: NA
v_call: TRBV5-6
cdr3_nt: TGTGCCAGCAGCTTGCCCGACAGGGGGGGCAATGAGCAGTTCTTC
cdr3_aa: CASSLPDRGGNEQFF

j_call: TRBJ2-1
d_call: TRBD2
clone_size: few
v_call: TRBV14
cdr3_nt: TGTGCCAGCAGCCAAGAACTAGCGGTCAATGAGCAGTTCTTC
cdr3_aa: CASSQELAVNEQFF

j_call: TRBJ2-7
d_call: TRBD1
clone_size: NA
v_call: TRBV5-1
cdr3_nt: TGCGCCAGCAGCTGGGACAGGGCCACCTACGAGCAGTACTTC
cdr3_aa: CASSWDRATYEQYF

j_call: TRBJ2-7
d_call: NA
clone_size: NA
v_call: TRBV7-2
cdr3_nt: TGTGCCAGCAGCTTAGTAGTCGGTGTGGACAGCGGGAATTTGTACGAGCAGTACTTC
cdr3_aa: CASSLVVGVDSGNLYEQYF